These 30 T cell receptor beta chains share one sample of origin, sequenced in a study of vaccination and CD4 T cells after COVID-19. With the Oncomine TCR Beta short-read assay, DNA from cultured CD4+ T cells was sequenced. TCRdb re-called the PCR reads through MiXCR, storing one row per CDR3 protein. The sample contains roughly 16,000 distinct CDR3 sequences, roughly 51% of which appear only once. These TCRs are of unknown antigen specificity. Sample treatment: roughly 11-day PBMC culture with coronavirus spike peptide pools or control peptides (ViraFEST assay). The source was cultured CD4+ T cells from blood, collected after SARS-CoV-2 vaccination. The receptors here all came from a human donor with COVID-19.

This rearrangement joins TRBV7-3 to TRBJ1-1, with a possible D match to TRBD1 (6 bases). CDR3 length: 15 amino acids. Between the trimmed V and J ends, which lost 4 bases and 6 bases, there was a span of 18 bases. The germline V gene has CDR1 SGHTA and CDR2 FQGTGA. The CDR3 is CASSSGVGAYSEAFF. CDR3 bases: TGTGCCAGCAGCTCGGGGGTGGGGGCGTACTCTGAAGCTTTCTTT.

This CDR3 reads CSARRTEAFF. The CDR3 bases are TGCAGTGCTAGGCGGACTGAAGCTTTCTTT. The rearrangement uses TRBV20-1 and TRBJ1-1, with D unresolved. CDR3 length equals 10 residues. Trimming took 3 bases from V and 5 from J, leaving 4 bases between them. Germline lookup yields CDR1 DFQATT and CDR2 SNEGSKA (reference sequence).

This rearrangement joins TRBV6-1 to TRBJ2-4; D tentatively reads TRBD1 or TRBD2 (5 bases each). V shed 7 bases and J shed 6 bases, with 13 bases lying between them. CDR1 is MNHNS, CDR2 SASEGT, per germline. This CDR3 spans 13 amino acids. CDR3 in DNA: TGTGCCAGCACCGCAACCGGGACAAACATTCAGTACTTC. This sequence encodes CASTATGTNIQYF.

This clonotype was recorded a few times. The chain joins TRBV10-3 to TRBJ2-5; the match to TRBD2 covers 8 bases. The CDR3 consists of 14 residues. The trim removed 3 bases at V and 6 bases at J, leaving 6 bases unmatched. Germline V gives CDR1 ENHRY, CDR2 SYGVKD. CDR3 loop: CAISDGTRGQTQYF. CDR3 nucleotides: TGTGCCATCAGTGACGGGACTAGAGGGCAGACCCAGTACTTC.

The chain links TRBV24-1 to TRBJ2-7, with D unresolved. CDR1 KGHDR and CDR2 SFDVKD come from the germline V gene. Trimming cost V 5 bases and J 4 bases, with 11 bases left between them. This CDR3 has 13 residues. The CDR3 DNA sequence: TGTGCCACCAGTGGAGGAAATCGGTACGAGCAGTACTTC. Protein: CATSGGNRYEQYF.

V is TRBV20-1 and J is TRBJ2-2; D unresolved. This CDR3 spans 12 amino acids. Germline lookup yields CDR1 DFQATT and CDR2 SNEGSKA (reference sequence). V lost 6 bases and J lost 5, with 10 bases in between. The DNA of the CDR3 is TGCAGTGCGATTAGCTTGACCGGGGAGCTGTTTTTT. Protein product: CSAISLTGELFF.

The rearrangement uses TRBV20-1 and TRBJ2-7, with a tentative D call TRBD2 (5 bases). V lost 3 bases to trimming and J lost 7 bases, with 25 bases between them. From germline, CDR1 is DFQATT and CDR2 SNEGSKA (reference sequence). CDR3 length: 16 amino acids. The CDR3 DNA follows: TGCAGTGCTAGCCAGATTGGGTCCCCCACTACGGGGGAGCAGTACTTC. This encodes CSASQIGSPTTGEQYF.

The rearrangement links TRBV27 to TRBJ2-3, with D perhaps given as TRBD1 or TRBD2 (5 bases each). The CDR3 is 18 amino acids. Per the germline V gene, CDR1 is MNHEY and CDR2 is SMNVEV (reference sequence). Deletions cut 4 bases from V and 2 bases from J, with 22 bases between. The CDR3 reads CASSSPSRGRGFTDTQYF. The CDR3 DNA reads TGTGCCAGCAGTTCCCCTTCGAGGGGCCGTGGATTCACAGATACGCAGTATTTT.

This clonotype has more than one count but fewer than ten. CDR3 sequence: CASSSAGNYGYTF. DNA for the CDR3: TGTGCCAGCAGCTCCGCCGGGAACTATGGCTACACCTTC. The V call is TRBV6-1, the J call TRBJ1-2, with no clear D. This CDR3 has 13 amino acids. The ends were cut back, 6 bases at V and 2 bases at J, with 10 bases in the middle. Germline CDR1 and CDR2: MNHNS and SASEGT.

This chain links TRBV28 with TRBJ1-5; D unclear. V was cut by 4 bases and J by 0 bases, with 4 bases left in between. CDR3 length: 13 amino acids. Germline CDR1 and CDR2: MDHEN and SYDVKM. CDR3 sequence: CASSSDSNQPQHF. DNA for the CDR3: TGTGCCAGCAGTTCCGATAGCAATCAGCCCCAGCATTTT.

The chain couples TRBV5-6 to TRBJ2-7; possibly TRBD1 for D (6 bases). The germline V gene has CDR1 SGHDT and CDR2 YYEEEE. V was trimmed by 2 bases and J by 3 bases, leaving 12 bases between them. The CDR3 runs 14 residues. Here the CDR3 reads CASSFLGAGYEQYF. In DNA form, the CDR3 reads TGTGCCAGCAGCTTTTTGGGGGCAGGCTACGAGCAGTACTTC.

The chain joins TRBV5-4 to TRBJ2-5; 11 nucleotides match TRBD2. The CDR3 runs to 17 residues. Germline-derived CDR1 and CDR2 are SGHNT and YYREEE (reference sequence). V shed 4 bases and J 4 bases; nucleotides not matched to a gene: 12. The CDR3 DNA is TGTGCCAGCAGCGTCGGACAACTAGCGGGGGCCGTAGAGACCCAGTACTTC. This translates into CASSVGQLAGAVETQYF.

The rearrangement joins TRBV7-3 to TRBJ2-2; the match to TRBD2 covers 8 bases. The CDR3 has 16 residues. Germline CDR1 reads SGHTA; CDR2 reads FQGTGA. Trimming cost V 6 bases and J 0 bases; bases outside gene matches: 6. Written as DNA, the CDR3 is TGTGCCAGCAGTTCTACGGGGGGGCCGAACACCGGGGAGCTGTTTTTT. It encodes CASSSTGGPNTGELFF.

The chain joins TRBV11-3 to TRBJ1-5, with D uncertain. The CDR3 spans 14 residues. Per the germline V gene, CDR1 is SGHNT and CDR2 is YENEEA. V was shortened by 5 bases and J by 4 bases, with 12 bases between the two germline ends. The CDR3 sequence: CASSLSGVNQPQHF. CDR3 coding DNA: TGTGCCAGCAGCCTTTCCGGTGTAAATCAGCCCCAGCATTTT.

This clonotype came up a few times. This rearrangement joins TRBV20-1 to TRBJ2-7, with 8 bases identical to TRBD2. V was clipped by 3 bases and J by 2 bases; unmatched bases: 6. The germline V gene has CDR1 DFQATT and CDR2 SNEGSKA (reference sequence). The CDR3 contains 14 residues. CDR3 in amino acids: CSASLAGPTYEQYF. The CDR3 nucleotides read TGCAGTGCTAGTCTAGCGGGCCCTACCTACGAGCAGTACTTC.

The chain combines TRBV11-3 with TRBJ2-3; a possible D gene is TRBD2 (6 bases). CDR3 length: 17 amino acids. CDR1 SGHNT and CDR2 YENEEA come from the germline V gene. The ends were cut back, 1 base at V and 0 bases at J, with 14 bases in the middle. CDR3 bases: TGTGCCAGCAGCTTAGCCCAGGGTGGGACTAGCACAGATACGCAGTATTTT. Protein product: CASSLAQGGTSTDTQYF. Full variable domain (outside the CDR3, taken from reference TRBV11-3 and TRBJ2-3): EAGVVQSPRYKIIEKKQPVAFWCNPISGHNTLYWYLQNLGQGPELLIRYENEEAVDDSQLPKDRFSAERLKGVDSTLKIQPAELGDSAVYLCASSLAQGGTSTDTQYFGPGTRLTVL.

The chain employs TRBV6-2 or TRBV6-3 and TRBJ2-2, with D tentatively TRBD1 or TRBD2 (5 bases each). CDR3 size: 16 residues. CDR1 MNHEY and CDR2 SVGEGT come from the germline V gene. The germline V and J ends were trimmed by 6 bases and 5 bases, with 19 bases remaining between them. This CDR3 is CASSTWSRGATGELFF. In DNA form, the CDR3 reads TGTGCCAGCAGCACCTGGTCGAGGGGCGCGACCGGGGAGCTGTTTTTT.

With regard to this clonotype: One end of the junction varies from germline; a read error may be responsible. This chain joins TRBV10-3 and TRBJ2-3; TRBD2 matches 11 bases. Germline lookup yields CDR1 ENHRY and CDR2 SYGVKD. The CDR3 sequence is 16 residues long. The CDR3 protein is CATSESTSGGLDTQYF. The CDR3 region has the DNA TGTGCCACCAGTGAGTCCACTAGCGGGGGCCTAGATACGCAGTATTTT.

This clonotype came up once. The chain employs TRBV11-2 and TRBJ2-3; D may correspond to TRBD1 or TRBD2 (5 bases each). The V gene's germline CDR1 is SGHAT and CDR2 FQNNGV. The CDR3 covers 16 residues. Between the trimmed V and J ends, which lost 5 bases and 5 bases, there was a span of 20 bases. CDR3 loop: CASSQVSIEGLDTQYF. The CDR3, as DNA: TGTGCCAGCAGCCAAGTCAGTATCGAGGGGTTAGATACGCAGTATTTT.

The genes are TRBV7-2 and TRBJ2-5, with D unclear. CDR3 length: 13 residues. From germline, CDR1 is SGHTA and CDR2 FQGNSA. V lost 3 bases and J 5 bases, leaving 10 bases between the germline ends. CDR3 loop: CASSFRLTETQYF. The DNA of the CDR3 is TGTGCCAGCAGCTTTCGGTTAACGGAGACCCAGTACTTC.

V gene TRBV19 combines with J gene TRBJ1-1; TRBD1 matches at 8 bases. The junction had 0 bases not matched to a gene; V was cut back by 6 bases and J by 6 bases. CDR3 length: 11 amino acids. Germline lookup yields CDR1 LNHDA and CDR2 SQIVND (reference sequence). CDR3 sequence (DNA): TGTGCCAGTAGACAGGGGGCTGAAGCTTTCTTT. Translating it yields CASRQGAEAFF.

Here the CDR3 reads CASSLDTLGAETQYF. CDR3 bases: TGTGCCAGCAGCTTAGACACGCTAGGGGCAGAGACCCAGTACTTC. The gene calls are TRBV11-3 and TRBJ2-5, with TRBD1 as a possible D gene (5 bases). V was pared by 0 bases and J by 4 bases, with 12 bases between. This CDR3 is 15 amino acids long. The germline gives CDR1 SGHNT, CDR2 YENEEA.

This sequence joins TRBV7-9 and TRBJ1-1; TRBD1 matches 7 bases. Per germline, CDR1 SEHNR and CDR2 FQNEAQ (reference sequence). The V and J ends lost 4 bases and 9 bases, in that order; junction bases with no gene match: 11. The CDR3 is 14 amino acids. The CDR3 region is CASSWGDSGGKAFF. In DNA, the CDR3 is TGTGCCAGCAGCTGGGGGGACAGTGGGGGTAAAGCTTTCTTT.

The chain couples TRBV10-3 to TRBJ2-7; 9 bases are shared with TRBD2. This CDR3 contains 14 residues. Germline V CDR1 and CDR2: ENHRY, SYGVKD. V shed 3 bases and J 3 bases; nucleotides not matched to a gene: 3. CDR3 DNA: TGTGCCATCAGTGACGCGGGGGGGCTCTACGAGCAGTACTTC. Protein product: CAISDAGGLYEQYF.

The chain combines TRBV20-1 with TRBJ2-2; 10 bases line up with TRBD2. V lost 1 base and J lost 6; bases outside the gene matches: 5. The CDR3 runs to 15 residues. Looked up from germline, CDR1 is DFQATT and CDR2 is SNEGSKA (reference sequence). The CDR3 region has the DNA TGCAGTGCTAGAGTCGTAGCGGGGGGAGCCGGGGAGCTGTTTTTT. Its translation: CSARVVAGGAGELFF.

V usage is TRBV7-2 and J usage is TRBJ1-1; 7 nucleotides match TRBD1. V lost 5 bases, J lost 3 bases, and 6 bases stayed unmatched. Germline loops: CDR1 SGHTA, CDR2 FQGNSA. The CDR3 sequence is 14 residues long. CDR3 residues: CASSPRDRDTEAFF. The CDR3 bases are TGTGCCAGCAGCCCCCGGGACAGAGACACTGAAGCTTTCTTT.

In this sample, this clonotype turned up a few times. This sequence joins TRBV11-2 and TRBJ2-2; 9 bases line up with TRBD2. Germline loops: CDR1 SGHAT, CDR2 FQNNGV. V lost 10 bases and J lost 2; bases outside the gene matches: 5. This CDR3 is 14 amino acids long. In DNA, the CDR3 is TGTGCCAACCGACTAGCGGTCAACACCGGGGAGCTGTTTTTT. Amino acid sequence: CANRLAVNTGELFF.

The chain links TRBV2 to TRBJ2-4; D might be TRBD1 or TRBD2, each matching 5 bases. Trimming took 10 bases from V and 6 from J, leaving 19 bases between them. Germline CDR1 reads SNHLY; CDR2 reads FYNNEI. The CDR3 spans 14 residues. In DNA form, the CDR3 reads TGTGCCACCGTCGCCCGAGGGGCGGGAAACATTCAGTACTTC. It specifies CATVARGAGNIQYF.

The chain is built from TRBV27 and TRBJ2-5; a weak D match, TRBD2 (5 bases). V lost 7 bases, J lost 12 bases, and 18 bases lay in between. Looked up from germline, CDR1 is MNHEY and CDR2 is SMNVEV (reference sequence). The length of the CDR3 is 12 residues. CDR3 loop: CASTPGTTVKYF. In nucleotides, the CDR3 is TGTGCCAGCACCCCGGGAACGACGGTTAAGTACTTC.

The rearrangement uses TRBV20-1 and TRBJ1-2; no reliable D call. Trimming cost V 5 bases and J 0 bases, with 10 bases left between them. Germline loops: CDR1 DFQATT, CDR2 SNEGSKA (reference sequence). This CDR3 has 13 amino acids. The CDR3 nucleotides read TGCAGTGCTGGGGAAACAGCTAACTATGGCTACACCTTC. As protein: CSAGETANYGYTF.